These 27 T cell receptor beta chains share one sample of origin, sequenced in a study of shared clonotypes between healthy human individuals. Assay used: immunoSEQ multiplex PCR; TCRdb lists only in-frame clones, some missing. The table includes 400,000 to 600,000 clones, almost 80% detected once. The sample was PBMCs. These receptors were obtained from a woman between 35 and 50 years old in good health. Some clones in this sample may be carry-over from other donors' samples.

The V call is TRBV9, the J call TRBJ2-7; TRBD2 matches 12 bases. The CDR3 sequence is 14 residues long. The junction had 2 bases not matched to a gene; V was cut back by 3 bases and J by 4 bases. Germline-derived CDR1 and CDR2 are SGDLS and YYNGEE. CDR3 amino acids: CASSALAGGYEQYF. For the CDR3, the DNA is TGTGCCAGCAGCGCACTAGCGGGAGGTTACGAGCAGTACTTC.

The J gene is TRBJ1-1, the V gene TRBV7-2; unclear D gene. Per the germline V gene, CDR1 is SGHTA and CDR2 is FQGNSA. The CDR3 covers 13 residues. V lost 4 bases and J 7 bases, leaving 13 bases between the germline ends. CDR3: CASSSDGRREAFF. CDR3 nucleotides: TGTGCCAGCAGCTCCGACGGGAGACGTGAAGCTTTCTTT.

As for this clone: An end of the junction does not agree with germline; a read error may underlie this. The rearrangement joins TRBV7-7 to TRBJ2-3; 9 bases line up with TRBD2. CDR1 SSHAT and CDR2 FNYEAQ come from the germline V gene (reference sequence). The CDR3 contains 16 residues. The CDR3 sequence: CASSRQAGLAADTQYF. For the CDR3, the DNA is TGTGCTAGCAGCAGACAGGCGGGACTAGCAGCAGATACGCAGTATTTT.

This clone was recorded a few times. The chain links TRBV19 to TRBJ2-3; D is perhaps TRBD1 (5 bases). Trimming removed 10 bases from V and 5 bases from J, with 22 bases in between. The CDR3 runs to 15 residues. Per germline, CDR1 LNHDA and CDR2 SQIVND (reference sequence). The CDR3 DNA reads as TGTGCCACCTCTCCCAGGGCCCCCACAGGAGATACGCAGTATTTT. Translating gives CATSPRAPTGDTQYF. The full variable domain, in which reference TRBV19 and TRBJ2-3 provide the parts outside the CDR3, is DGGITQSPKYLFRKEGQNVTLSCEQNLNHDAMYWYRQDPGQGLRLIYYSQIVNDFQKGDIAEGYSVSREKKESFPLTVTSAQKNPTAFYLCATSPRAPTGDTQYFGPGTRLTVL.

The DNA of the CDR3 is TGTGCCAGCAGTTTACGACTAGCGGGAGGGCCCCGGGACAATGAGCAGTTCTTC. Protein: CASSLRLAGGPRDNEQFF. The J gene is TRBJ2-1, the V gene TRBV27, with 14 bases matching TRBD2. The CDR3 is 18 amino acids. Germline loops: CDR1 MNHEY, CDR2 SMNVEV (reference sequence). The J segment lost 5 bases and the V segment lost 2 bases, leaving 8 bases of the junction unmatched.

The genes are TRBV7-2 and TRBJ2-7; TRBD1 matches at 9 bases. The trim removed 5 bases at V and 2 bases at J, leaving 13 bases unmatched. Germline lookup yields CDR1 SGHTA and CDR2 FQGNSA. There are 17 residues in the CDR3. The CDR3 spells CASSNRRLQGAAYEQYF. Here the CDR3 DNA reads TGTGCCAGCAGCAACCGGCGTCTACAGGGGGCGGCCTACGAGCAGTACTTC.

This clone was seen a handful of times. This chain connects TRBV9 to TRBJ2-1, with TRBD1 matching over 7 bases. Per germline, CDR1 SGDLS and CDR2 YYNGEE. The CDR3 has 13 residues. With 4 bases clipped from V and 9 bases from J, the junction kept 7 bases outside the gene matches. The DNA of the CDR3 is TGTGCCAGCAGCACCACGACAGGGACTGAGCAGTTCTTC. Translation gives CASSTTTGTEQFF. The full variable domain, completed using reference TRBV9 and TRBJ2-1, is DSGVTQTPKHLITATGQRVTLRCSPRSGDLSVYWYQQSLDQGLQFLIQYYNGEERAKGNILERFSAQQFPDLHSELNLSSLELGDSALYFCASSTTTGTEQFFGPGTRLTVL.

V is TRBV5-1 and J is TRBJ2-5; tentatively, D is TRBD1 or TRBD2 (5 bases each). V lost 4 bases to trimming and J lost 5 bases, with 12 bases between them. The CDR3 length is 13 residues. CDR1 and CDR2 from the germline V gene are SGHRS and YFSETQ. Here the CDR3 reads CASSGGPLETQYF. The CDR3 DNA reads as TGCGCCAGCAGCGGGGGACCATTGGAGACCCAGTACTTC.

This clone was observed once. V is TRBV4-3 and J is TRBJ2-5; D unresolved. V dropped 0 bases and J dropped 3 bases, with 11 bases sitting between them. Germline assignment: CDR1 LGHNA and CDR2 YSLEER. CDR3 length: 15 residues. The CDR3 here is CASSQDPGLEETQYF. CDR3 coding DNA: TGCGCCAGCAGCCAAGATCCCGGCCTGGAAGAGACCCAGTACTTC.

This chain connects TRBV7-8 to TRBJ1-3; 7 bases are a match to TRBD1. V lost 3 bases, J lost 2 bases, and 1 base stayed unmatched. Germline loops: CDR1 SGHVS, CDR2 FQNEAQ. This CDR3 is 14 amino acids long. CDR3 DNA sequence: TGTGCCAGCAGCTTCGGGACAGCTGGAAACACCATATATTTT. This gives the protein CASSFGTAGNTIYF.

CDR3 protein: CASSQSRQFYEQYF. The CDR3 nucleotides read TGTGCCAGCAGCCAATCTCGACAGTTCTACGAGCAGTACTTC. The rearrangement joins TRBV16 to TRBJ2-7; D is possibly TRBD1 (5 bases). The length of the CDR3 is 14 residues. CDR1 is KGHSY, CDR2 FQNENV, per germline. Trimming stripped 0 bases from V and 3 bases from J, with 9 bases between.

The chain uses TRBV10-2 and TRBJ2-5; D is ambiguous. This CDR3 has 13 amino acids. CDR1 and CDR2 (germline): WSHSY, SAAADI. The V end lost 4 bases, the J end lost 5 bases, and 11 bases lay between the germline ends. DNA of the CDR3: TGCGCCAGCAGTGCTTGGGCTGGGGAGACCCAGTACTTC. This translates into CASSAWAGETQYF.

This clone came up a few times. The chain is built from TRBV15 and TRBJ1-5; D gene uncertain. The CDR3 runs to 12 residues. Trimming took off 3 bases at V and 4 bases at J, with 4 bases between the two ends. Germline V gene lookup returns CDR1 LNHNV and CDR2 YYDKDF (reference sequence). In nucleotides, the CDR3 is TGTGCCACCAGCAGGACGAATCAGCCCCAGCATTTT. Encoded protein: CATSRTNQPQHF.

The J gene is TRBJ2-3, the V gene TRBV5-1, with no clear D. Trimming pared 0 bases from V and 0 bases from J, leaving 5 bases between. The CDR3 totals 14 residues. CDR1 and CDR2 (germline): SGHRS, YFSETQ. DNA of the CDR3: TGCGCCAGCAGCTTGGGCGTTAGCACAGATACGCAGTATTTT. Amino acid sequence: CASSLGVSTDTQYF.

The chain carries TRBV18 and TRBJ2-7, with D possibly matching TRBD2 (5 bases). The length of the CDR3 is 14 residues. The V end was cut by 4 bases, the J end by 2 bases, with 12 bases between. Germline-derived CDR1 and CDR2 are KGHSH and LQKENI. The CDR3 nucleotides read TGTGCCAGCTCACTCCTGGACTCCGCCTACGAGCAGTACTTC. The encoded protein is CASSLLDSAYEQYF.

This clone counts as medium-sized. This chain uses TRBV11-3 with TRBJ1-1, with D unclear. The CDR3 runs 13 residues. V lost 5 bases and J 0 bases, leaving 7 bases between the germline ends. Looked up from germline, CDR1 is SGHNT and CDR2 is YENEEA. The CDR3 coding sequence is TGTGCCAGCAGCCCTGACATGAACACTGAAGCTTTCTTT. It codes for CASSPDMNTEAFF.

This clone was found many times. The chain combines TRBV2 with TRBJ1-4; D gene ambiguous. This CDR3 region has 13 residues. V was pared by 3 bases and J by 1 base, with 3 bases between. Germline V gene lookup returns CDR1 SNHLY and CDR2 FYNNEI. The CDR3 DNA reads TGTGCCAGCAGTGACAGAACTAATGAAAAACTGTTTTTT. Residues: CASSDRTNEKLFF.

The CDR3 DNA is TGTGCCAGCAACCGAGGGGGACAGGGGGGCACTGAAGCTTTCTTT. Protein product: CASNRGGQGGTEAFF. This chain uses TRBV6-1 with TRBJ1-1; 11 nucleotides agree with TRBD1. CDR1 and CDR2 from the germline V gene are MNHNS and SASEGT. V lost 7 bases to trimming and J lost 4 bases; unmatched junction nucleotides: 8. This CDR3 contains 15 residues.

This clone occurred many times. This chain links TRBV9 with TRBJ1-5; the D gene is possibly TRBD1 (5 bases). The CDR3 loop spans 14 amino acids. Trimming pared 0 bases from V and 6 bases from J, leaving 10 bases between. Germline CDR1 and CDR2: SGDLS and YYNGEE. Written as DNA, the CDR3 is TGTGCCAGCAGCGTAGGTGGGGCAGGTCAGCCCCAGCATTTT. Translation: CASSVGGAGQPQHF.

This clone occurred once. V usage is TRBV30 and J usage is TRBJ2-5; TRBD1 or TRBD2 may be the D gene (5 bases each). This CDR3 spans 16 amino acids. Germline CDR1 GTSNPN, CDR2 SVGIG (reference sequence). V lost 2 bases, J lost 5 bases, and 21 bases lay in between. DNA for the CDR3: TGTGCCTGGAGTTCCCGGGACGGTGGTCTTCGGGAGACCCAGTACTTC. Amino acid sequence: CAWSSRDGGLRETQYF.

The chain uses TRBV7-9 and TRBJ2-7; possibly TRBD2 for D (6 bases). CDR3 length: 13 amino acids. Germline CDR1 is SEHNR and CDR2 is FQNEAQ (reference sequence). Trimming took off 2 bases at V and 7 bases at J, with 12 bases between the two ends. For the CDR3, the DNA is TGTGCCAGCAGCTTATACCAACGGGGGGAGCAGTACTTC. It codes for CASSLYQRGEQYF.

This rearrangement joins TRBV28 to TRBJ1-3, with D maybe TRBD1 (6 bases). V gave up 4 bases and J gave up 0 bases, with 13 bases separating them. From germline, CDR1 is MDHEN and CDR2 SYDVKM. CDR3 length: 16 amino acids. The DNA of the CDR3 is TGTGCCAGCAGTTACCCTGGACAGAGCTCTGGAAACACCATATATTTT. Amino acids: CASSYPGQSSGNTIYF.

This clone was recorded a few times. V is TRBV7-2 and J is TRBJ2-7; TRBD2 aligns across 8 bases. In germline, CDR1 is SGHTA, CDR2 FQGNSA. The CDR3 is 15 amino acids. The trim removed 6 bases at V and 4 bases at J, leaving 11 bases unmatched. The CDR3 region is CASRLSGRGSYEQYF. CDR3 nucleotide sequence: TGTGCCAGCAGACTCAGCGGGAGAGGTTCATACGAGCAGTACTTC.

This clone was observed once. The gene calls are TRBV6-5 and TRBJ1-1; D gene ambiguous. Trimming removed 2 bases at V and 3 bases at J, with 7 bases between. CDR1 is MNHEY and CDR2 is SVGAGI in the germline V gene. The CDR3 is made up of 13 amino acids. CDR3 region: CASSYSWDTEAFF. CDR3 DNA sequence: TGTGCCAGCAGTTACAGCTGGGACACTGAAGCTTTCTTT.

This clone has a count of ten or more. This sample includes further DNA sequences coding for the same CDR3. V usage is TRBV30 and J usage is TRBJ1-6; D gene uncertain. This CDR3 is 13 amino acids long. The V end was cut by 3 bases, the J end by 7 bases, with 10 bases between. Looked up from germline, CDR1 is GTSNPN and CDR2 is SVGIG (reference sequence). DNA of the CDR3: TGTGCCTGGAGGAGAAGAGGGAATTCACCCCTCCACTTT. Protein sequence: CAWRRRGNSPLHF.

This clone was observed a handful of times. This chain links TRBV5-4 with TRBJ2-3; no reliable D call. V was clipped by 0 bases and J by 4 bases, with 15 bases between them. The CDR3 has 16 amino acids. CDR1 and CDR2 from the germline V gene are SGHNT and YYREEE (reference sequence). CDR3 protein: CASSLGAALGADTQYF. In DNA form, the CDR3 reads TGTGCCAGCAGCTTGGGGGCCGCCTTAGGTGCAGATACGCAGTATTTT.

The chain links TRBV4-3 to TRBJ2-2; 16 bases are a match to TRBD2. Trimming cost V 2 bases and J 6 bases; bases outside gene matches: 3. Germline V CDR1 and CDR2: LGHNA, YSLEER. The CDR3 is made up of 17 amino acids. The CDR3, as DNA: TGCGCCAGCAGCCAATGGGGACTAGCGGGAGGGCCCGGGGAGCTGTTTTTT. Translating gives CASSQWGLAGGPGELFF.